The sequence of this T cell receptor (beta chain) was determined in a study of cytomegalovirus exposure and HLA in healthy donors. Germline V gene lookup returns CDR1 MDHEN and CDR2 SYDVKM. The CDR3 has 12 residues. V was shortened by 5 bases and J by 5 bases, with 7 bases between the two germline ends. Whole-study results and caveats: Follow-up analysis found HLA locus-dependent TCR association rates, highest for DRB1 and lowest for HLA-C.

Primers: 60 Vbeta forward and 13 Jbeta reverse. Profiled with immunoSEQ multiplex PCR; TCRdb holds only in-frame clones, not every one. The sample includes about 160,000 clones, about 82% seen only once; the top ten take over 0.65%. In regard to this clone: Its antigen is unidentified.

The genes are TRBV28 and TRBJ1-5; tentatively, D is TRBD1 (5 bases). The receptor was isolated from a young woman in good health and CMV-seronegative. What was sequenced was PBMCs. The CDR3 DNA reads TGTGCCAGCAGTGGGGGGTATCAGCCCCAGCATTTT. Translation gives CASSGGYQPQHF. Complete variable domain (other parts from reference TRBV28 and TRBJ1-5): DVKVTQSSRYLVKRTGEKVFLECVQDMDHENMFWYRQDPGLGLRLIYFSYDVKMKEKGDIPEGYSVSREKKERFSLILESASTNQTSMYLCASSGGYQPQHFGDGTRLSIL.